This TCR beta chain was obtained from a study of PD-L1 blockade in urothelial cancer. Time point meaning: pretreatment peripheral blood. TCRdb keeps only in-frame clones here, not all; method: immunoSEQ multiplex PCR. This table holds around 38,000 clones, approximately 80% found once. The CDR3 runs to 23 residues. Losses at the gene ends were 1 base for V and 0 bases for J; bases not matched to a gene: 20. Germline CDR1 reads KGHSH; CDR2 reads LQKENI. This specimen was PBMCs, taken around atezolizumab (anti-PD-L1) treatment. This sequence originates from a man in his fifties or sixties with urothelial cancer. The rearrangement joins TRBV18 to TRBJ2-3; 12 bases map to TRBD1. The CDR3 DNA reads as TGTGCCAGCTCACCACGGGACCCCTACCCGGGACAGGGGGCGTATCGTAGCACAGATACGCAGTATTTT. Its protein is CASSPRDPYPGQGAYRSTDTQYF.